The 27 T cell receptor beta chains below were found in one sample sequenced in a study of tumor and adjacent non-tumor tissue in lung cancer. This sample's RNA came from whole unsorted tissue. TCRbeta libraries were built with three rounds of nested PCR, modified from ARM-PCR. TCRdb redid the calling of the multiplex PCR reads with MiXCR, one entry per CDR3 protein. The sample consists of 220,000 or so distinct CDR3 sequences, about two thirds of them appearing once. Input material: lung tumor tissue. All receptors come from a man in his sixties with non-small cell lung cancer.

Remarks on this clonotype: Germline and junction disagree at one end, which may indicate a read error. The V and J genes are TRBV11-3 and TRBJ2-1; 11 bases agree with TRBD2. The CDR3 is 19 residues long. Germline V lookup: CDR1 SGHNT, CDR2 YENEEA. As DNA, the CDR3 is TGTGCCAGCAACTTAGACCCTACCCGTAGCGGGAGGGCCTACAATGAGCAGTTCTTC. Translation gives CASNLDPTRSGRAYNEQFF.

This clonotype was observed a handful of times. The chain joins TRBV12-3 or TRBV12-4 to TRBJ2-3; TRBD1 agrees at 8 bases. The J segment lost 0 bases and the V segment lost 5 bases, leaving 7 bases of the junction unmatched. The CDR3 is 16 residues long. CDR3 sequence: CASSLGQGWSTDTQYF. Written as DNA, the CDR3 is TGTGCCAGCAGTCTAGGACAGGGATGGAGCACAGATACGCAGTATTTT.

CDR3 DNA: TGCAGTGCTAAAGATTCGGAGGGTCGGGAAAAACTGTTTTTT. This encodes CSAKDSEGREKLFF. The J gene is TRBJ1-4, the V gene TRBV20-1; D call uncertain. This CDR3 comprises 14 residues. Trimming stripped 4 bases from V and 8 bases from J, with 17 bases between. In germline, CDR1 is DFQATT, CDR2 SNEGSKA (reference sequence).

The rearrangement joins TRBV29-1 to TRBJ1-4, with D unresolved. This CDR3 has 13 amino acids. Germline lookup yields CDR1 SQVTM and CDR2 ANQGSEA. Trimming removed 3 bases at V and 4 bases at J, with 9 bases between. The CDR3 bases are TGCAGCGTTGACGGTGCGGGTAATGAAAAACTGTTTTTT. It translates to CSVDGAGNEKLFF.

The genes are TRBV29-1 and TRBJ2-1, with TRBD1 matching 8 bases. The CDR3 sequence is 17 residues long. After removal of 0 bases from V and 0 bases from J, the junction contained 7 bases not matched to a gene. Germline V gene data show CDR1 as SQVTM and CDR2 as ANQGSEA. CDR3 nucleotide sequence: TGCAGCGTTGAAGAACCAACCGGGACAGGCTCCTACAATGAGCAGTTCTTC. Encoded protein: CSVEEPTGTGSYNEQFF.

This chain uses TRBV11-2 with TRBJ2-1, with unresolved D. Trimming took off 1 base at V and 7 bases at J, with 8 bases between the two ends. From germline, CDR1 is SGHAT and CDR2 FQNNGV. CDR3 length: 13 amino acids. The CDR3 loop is CASSLGSFNEQFF. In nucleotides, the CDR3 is TGTGCCAGCAGCTTAGGATCATTTAATGAGCAGTTCTTC.

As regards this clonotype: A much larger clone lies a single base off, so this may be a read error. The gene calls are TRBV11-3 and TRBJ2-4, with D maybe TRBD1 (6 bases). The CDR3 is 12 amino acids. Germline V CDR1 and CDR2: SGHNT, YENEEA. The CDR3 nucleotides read TGTGCCAGCAGCACAAACGGGGACATTCAGCACTTC. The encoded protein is CASSTNGDIQHF.

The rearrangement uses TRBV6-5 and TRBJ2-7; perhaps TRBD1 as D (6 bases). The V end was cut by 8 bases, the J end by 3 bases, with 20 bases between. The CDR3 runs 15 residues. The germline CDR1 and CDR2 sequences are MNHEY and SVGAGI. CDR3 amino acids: CASDKGGVTCYEQYF. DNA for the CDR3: TGTGCCAGCGACAAAGGGGGAGTCACTTGCTACGAGCAGTACTTC.

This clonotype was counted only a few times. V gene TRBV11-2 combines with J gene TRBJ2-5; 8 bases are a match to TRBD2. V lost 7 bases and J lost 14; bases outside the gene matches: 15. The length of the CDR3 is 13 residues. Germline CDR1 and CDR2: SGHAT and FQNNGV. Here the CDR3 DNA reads TGTGCCAGCACGCAGCGGGGGTTAGAGACTCATTACTTC. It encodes CASTQRGLETHYF.

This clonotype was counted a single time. CDR3 in amino acids: CSASTRGMCRGNQPQHF. The CDR3 DNA sequence: TGCAGTGCTAGTACGCGGGGCATGTGTAGGGGCAATCAGCCCCAGCATTTT. The chain is built from TRBV20-1 and TRBJ1-5; weak D call: TRBD1 (5 bases). The germline V and J ends were trimmed by 3 bases and 2 bases, with 20 bases remaining between them. Looked up from germline, CDR1 is DFQATT and CDR2 is SNEGSKA (reference sequence). The CDR3 has 17 residues.

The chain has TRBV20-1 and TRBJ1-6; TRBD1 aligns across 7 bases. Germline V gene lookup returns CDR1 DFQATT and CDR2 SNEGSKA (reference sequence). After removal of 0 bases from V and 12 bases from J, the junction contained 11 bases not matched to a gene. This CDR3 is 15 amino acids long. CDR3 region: CSARERQGNYLPLHF. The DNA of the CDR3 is TGCAGTGCTAGAGAAAGACAGGGCAATTATTTACCCCTCCACTTT.

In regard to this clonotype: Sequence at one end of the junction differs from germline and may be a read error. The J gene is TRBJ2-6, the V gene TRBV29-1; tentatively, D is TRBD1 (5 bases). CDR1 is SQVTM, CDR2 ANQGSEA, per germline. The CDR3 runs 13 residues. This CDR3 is CSVDYSGANVLTF. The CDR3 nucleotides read TGCAGCGTTGACTACTCTGGGGCCAATGTCCTGACTTTC.

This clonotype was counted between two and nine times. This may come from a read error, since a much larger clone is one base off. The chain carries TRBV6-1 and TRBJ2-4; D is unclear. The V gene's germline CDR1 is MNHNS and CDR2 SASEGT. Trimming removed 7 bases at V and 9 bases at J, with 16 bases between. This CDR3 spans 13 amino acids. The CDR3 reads CASTELNRAIQYF. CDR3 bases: TGTGCCAGCACCGAACTCAATCGTGCCATTCAGTACTTC.

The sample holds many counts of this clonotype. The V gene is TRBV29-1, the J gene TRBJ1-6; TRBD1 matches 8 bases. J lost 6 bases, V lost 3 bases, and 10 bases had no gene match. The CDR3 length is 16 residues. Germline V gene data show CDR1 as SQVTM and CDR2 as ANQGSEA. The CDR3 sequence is CSVDPGGMYGNSPLHF. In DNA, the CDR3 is TGCAGCGTTGATCCAGGGGGCATGTACGGTAATTCACCCCTCCACTTT.

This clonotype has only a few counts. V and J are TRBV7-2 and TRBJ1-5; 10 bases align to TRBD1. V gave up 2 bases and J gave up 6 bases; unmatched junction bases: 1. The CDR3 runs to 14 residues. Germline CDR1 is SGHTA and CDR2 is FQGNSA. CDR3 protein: CASSLWDRGQPQHF. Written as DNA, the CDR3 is TGTGCCAGCAGCTTATGGGACAGGGGTCAGCCCCAGCATTTT.

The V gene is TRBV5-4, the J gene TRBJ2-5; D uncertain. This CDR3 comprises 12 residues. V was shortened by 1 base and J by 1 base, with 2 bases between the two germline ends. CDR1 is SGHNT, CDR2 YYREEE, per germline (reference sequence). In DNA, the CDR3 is TGTGCCAGCAGCTTGCTCCAAGAGACCCAGTACTTC. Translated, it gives CASSLLQETQYF.

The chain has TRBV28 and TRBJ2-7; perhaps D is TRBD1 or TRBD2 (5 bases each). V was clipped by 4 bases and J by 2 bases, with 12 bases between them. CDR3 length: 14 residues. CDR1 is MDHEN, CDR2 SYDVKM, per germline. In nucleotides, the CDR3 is TGTGCCAGCAGTTCCGGGACGGATACCTACGAGCAGTACTTC. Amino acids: CASSSGTDTYEQYF.

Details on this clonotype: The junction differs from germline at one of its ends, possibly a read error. The CDR3 coding sequence is TGCTGTGCTCGAATTGGGGGCATTAGCAATCAGCCCCAACATTTT. Translation: CCARIGGISNQPQHF. The chain has TRBV20-1 and TRBJ1-5, with D tentatively TRBD1 (6 bases). The length of the CDR3 is 15 residues. Germline V CDR1 and CDR2: DFQATT, SNEGSKA (reference sequence).

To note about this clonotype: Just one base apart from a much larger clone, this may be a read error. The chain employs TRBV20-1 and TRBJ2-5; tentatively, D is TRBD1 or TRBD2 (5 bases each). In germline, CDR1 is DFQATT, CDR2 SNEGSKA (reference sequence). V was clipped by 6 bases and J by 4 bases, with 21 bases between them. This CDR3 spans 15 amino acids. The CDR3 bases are TGCAGTGCCCTCCGGGGCGTGATTGATGGAGAGACCCAGTACTTC. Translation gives CSALRGVIDGETQYF.

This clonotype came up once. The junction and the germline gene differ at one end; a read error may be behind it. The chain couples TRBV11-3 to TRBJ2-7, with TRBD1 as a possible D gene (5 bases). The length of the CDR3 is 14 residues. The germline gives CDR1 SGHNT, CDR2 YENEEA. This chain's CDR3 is CATSQGAVSYERYF. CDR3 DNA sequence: TGTGCCACCAGCCAAGGGGCGGTCTCCTACGAGCGGTACTTC.

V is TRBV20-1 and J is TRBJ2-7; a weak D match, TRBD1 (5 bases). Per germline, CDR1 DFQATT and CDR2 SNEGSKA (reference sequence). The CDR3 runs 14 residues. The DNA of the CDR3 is TGCAGATCTAGAGATCGCAGGGCCTCCTACGAGCAGTACTTC. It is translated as CRSRDRRASYEQYF.

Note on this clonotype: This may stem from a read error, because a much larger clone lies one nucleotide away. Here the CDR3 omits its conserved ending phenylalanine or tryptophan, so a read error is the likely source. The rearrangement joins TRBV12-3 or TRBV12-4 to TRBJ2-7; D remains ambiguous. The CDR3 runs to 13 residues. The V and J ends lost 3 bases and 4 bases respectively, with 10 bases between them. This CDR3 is CASSFLGNYEQYS. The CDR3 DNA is TGTGCCAGCAGTTTCCTGGGGAATTACGAGCAGTACTCC.

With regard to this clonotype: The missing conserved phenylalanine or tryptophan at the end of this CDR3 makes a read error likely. The CDR3 reads CASSQDNRMTSGRGGEQFL. The CDR3 nucleotides are TGCGCCAGCAGCCAAGATAACAGGATGACTAGCGGGAGAGGCGGTGAGCAGTTCTTA. The chain recombines TRBV4-3 with TRBJ2-1; 12 bases align to TRBD2. The V segment lost 0 bases and the J segment 9 bases; nucleotides outside the gene matches: 15. Germline loops: CDR1 LGHNA, CDR2 YSLEER. The CDR3 runs to 19 residues.

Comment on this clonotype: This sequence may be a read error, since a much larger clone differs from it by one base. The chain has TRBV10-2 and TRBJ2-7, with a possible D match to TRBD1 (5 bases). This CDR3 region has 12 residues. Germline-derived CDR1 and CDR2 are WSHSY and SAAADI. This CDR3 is CGSSGAGNEQYF. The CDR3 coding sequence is TGCGGCAGCAGTGGGGCAGGGAACGAGCAGTACTTC.

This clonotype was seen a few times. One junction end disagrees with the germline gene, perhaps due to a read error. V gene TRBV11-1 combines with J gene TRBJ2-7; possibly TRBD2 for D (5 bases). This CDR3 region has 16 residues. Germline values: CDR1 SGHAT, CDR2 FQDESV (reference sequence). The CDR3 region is CASSLAIRDNSYGQYF. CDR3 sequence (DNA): TGTGCTAGCAGCTTAGCGATTCGTGACAACTCCTATGGGCAGTACTTC.

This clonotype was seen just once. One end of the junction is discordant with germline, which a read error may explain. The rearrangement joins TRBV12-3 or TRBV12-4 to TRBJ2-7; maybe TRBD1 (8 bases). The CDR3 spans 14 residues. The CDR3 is CANSRTGTTYEQYF. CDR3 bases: TGTGCCAACAGTCGGACAGGGACTACCTACGAGCAGTACTTC.

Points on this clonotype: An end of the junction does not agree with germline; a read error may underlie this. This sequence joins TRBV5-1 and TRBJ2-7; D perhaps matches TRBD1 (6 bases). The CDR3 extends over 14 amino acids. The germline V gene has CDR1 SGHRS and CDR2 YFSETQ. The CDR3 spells CASSLDRELYDQYF. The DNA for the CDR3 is TGCGCCAGCAGCTTGGACAGGGAACTATACGATCAGTACTTC. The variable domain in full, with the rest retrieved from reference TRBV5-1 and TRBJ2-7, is KAGVTQTPRYLIKTRGQQVTLSCSPISGHRSVSWYQQTPGQGLQFLFEYFSETQRNKGNFPGRFSGRQFSNSRSEMNVSTLELGDSALYLCASSLDRELYDQYFGPGTRLTVT.